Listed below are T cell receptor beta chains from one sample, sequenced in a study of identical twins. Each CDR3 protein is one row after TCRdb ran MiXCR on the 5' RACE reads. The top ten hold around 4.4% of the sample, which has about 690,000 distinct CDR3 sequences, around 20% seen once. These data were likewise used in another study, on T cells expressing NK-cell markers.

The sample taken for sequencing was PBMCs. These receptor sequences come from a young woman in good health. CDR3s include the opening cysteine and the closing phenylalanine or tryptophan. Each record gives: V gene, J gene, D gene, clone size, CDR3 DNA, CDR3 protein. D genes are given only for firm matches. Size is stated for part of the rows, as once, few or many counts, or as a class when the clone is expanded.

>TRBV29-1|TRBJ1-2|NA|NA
TGCAGCGTTGGGGAAGTCCTAAGAAAAGGCTATGGCTACACCTTC
CSVGEVLRKGYGYTF
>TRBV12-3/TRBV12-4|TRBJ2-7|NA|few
TGTGCCAGCAGTTTAGCGCGGGCGGCAAGCACGTACTTC
CASSLARAASTYF
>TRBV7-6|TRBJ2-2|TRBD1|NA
TGTGCCAGCAGCCAGTTACAGGGGACGAACACCGGGGAGCTGTTTTTT
CASSQLQGTNTGELFF
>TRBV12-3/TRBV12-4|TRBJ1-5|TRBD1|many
TGTGCCAGCAGTTTGCTCCCGGGACAGGGCAGGGGTCAGCCCCAGCATTTT
CASSLLPGQGRGQPQHF
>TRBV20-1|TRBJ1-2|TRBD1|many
TGCAGTGCTAGAGATCCCCGACAGGGAGGCTATGGCTACACCTTC
CSARDPRQGGYGYTF
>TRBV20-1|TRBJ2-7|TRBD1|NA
TGCAGTGCTATATCCTGGACAGGCGCTAGCTCCTACGAGCAGTACTTC
CSAISWTGASSYEQYF
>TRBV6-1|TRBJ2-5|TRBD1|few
TGTGCCAGCAGGACAGGGGGCCGAGAGACCCAGTACTTC
CASRTGGRETQYF
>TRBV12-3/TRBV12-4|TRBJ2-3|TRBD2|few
TGTGCCAGCATCCTTGGGAGGGAGGATACGCAGTATTTT
CASILGREDTQYF
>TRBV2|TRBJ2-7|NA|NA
TGTGCCAGCAGAGCCGGGTTTATCTCCTACGAGCAGTACTTC
CASRAGFISYEQYF
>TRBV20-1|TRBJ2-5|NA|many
TGCAGTGCGAAGTGGTCGGAGACCCAGTACTTC
CSAKWSETQYF
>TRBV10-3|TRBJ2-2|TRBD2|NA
TGTGCCATCAGCACTAGCGGAGTTGACACCGGGGAGCTGTTTTTT
CAISTSGVDTGELFF
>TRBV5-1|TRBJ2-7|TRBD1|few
TGCGCCAGCAGGGAAGGGACAGGAGCTTACTACGAGCAGTACTTC
CASREGTGAYYEQYF
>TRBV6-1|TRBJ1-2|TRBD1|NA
TGTGCCAGCAACCCGCAGACAGGGTTTCGGCATGGCTACACCTTC
CASNPQTGFRHGYTF
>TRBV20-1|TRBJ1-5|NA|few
TGCAGTGCTAGAGATTCAGCCAAGGGGGGCAATCAGCCCCAGCATTTT
CSARDSAKGGNQPQHF
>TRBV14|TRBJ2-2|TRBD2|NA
TGTGCCAGCAGCCAAGATTACAGGACTAGCGGGAGAGCCGGGGAGCTGTTTTTT
CASSQDYRTSGRAGELFF
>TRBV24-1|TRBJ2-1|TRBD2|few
TGTGCCACCAGTGACTCAACTAGCGGGGCCTTCAATGAGCAGTTCTTC
CATSDSTSGAFNEQFF
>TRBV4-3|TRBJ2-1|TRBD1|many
TGCGCCAGCAGCCAAACAGGGGACAGGGGGGCGGATGAGCAGTTCTTC
CASSQTGDRGADEQFF
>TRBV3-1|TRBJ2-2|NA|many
TGTGCCAGCAGCCAAGCGGGCCTAGGAACCGGGGAGCTGTTTTTT
CASSQAGLGTGELFF
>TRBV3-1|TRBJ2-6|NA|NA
TGTGCCAGCAGCCAAGGCCGGGGCTCTGGGGCCAACGTCCTGACTTTC
CASSQGRGSGANVLTF
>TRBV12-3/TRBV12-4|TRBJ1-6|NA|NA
TGTGCCAGCAGTTTCAGGAGCCTTAATTCACCCCTCCACTTT
CASSFRSLNSPLHF
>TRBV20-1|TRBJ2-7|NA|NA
TGCAGTGCTAGAGATTACGCAAGGACCCTACGTTATGAGTACTTC
CSARDYARTLRYEYF
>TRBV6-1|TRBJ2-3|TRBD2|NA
TGTGCCAGCAGCACACTAGCGGGGGGTGGAGATACGCAGTATTTT
CASSTLAGGGDTQYF
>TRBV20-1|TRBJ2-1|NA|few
TGCAGTGCTGAAGCGGTTTCTCGCTACAATGAGCAGTTCTTC
CSAEAVSRYNEQFF
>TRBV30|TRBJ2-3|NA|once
TGTGCCTGGAACGGGTTTCGCACAGATACGCAGTATTTT
CAWNGFRTDTQYF
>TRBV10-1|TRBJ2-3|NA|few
TGCGCCAGCAGTGGGGGTGATTCTAGCACAGATACGCAGTATTTT
CASSGGDSSTDTQYF
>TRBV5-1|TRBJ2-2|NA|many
TGCGCCAGCAGGTCCTACGGGGCGAACACCGGGGAGCTGTTTTTT
CASRSYGANTGELFF
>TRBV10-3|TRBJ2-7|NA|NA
TGTGCCATCAGTGAAGAAGGAGGGGGCCATCCCCCCCTCGGCGAGCAGTACTTC
CAISEEGGGHPPLGEQYF
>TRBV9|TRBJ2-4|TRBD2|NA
TGTGCCAGCAGCGAAGGGCTAGCGGGGGGTAACATTCAGTACTTC
CASSEGLAGGNIQYF
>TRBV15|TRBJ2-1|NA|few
TGTGCCACCAGCAGAAGCTTAGGGGGAACCGGTGAGCAGTTCTTC
CATSRSLGGTGEQFF
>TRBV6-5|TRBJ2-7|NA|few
TGTGCCAGCAGTTTTGGGGGGGCCGAGCAGTACTTC
CASSFGGAEQYF
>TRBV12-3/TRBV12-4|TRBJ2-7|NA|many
TGTGCCAGCAGTTTACGCTTATTGGGATACGAGCAGTACTTC
CASSLRLLGYEQYF
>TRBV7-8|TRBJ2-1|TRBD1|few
TGTGCCAGCAGCCCCGACCGGGACAGGGGATACAATGAGCAGTTCTTC
CASSPDRDRGYNEQFF
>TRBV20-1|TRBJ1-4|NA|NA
TGCAGTGCGCCAGATAGACTCACTGGGGAAGATAATGAAAAACTGTTTTTT
CSAPDRLTGEDNEKLFF
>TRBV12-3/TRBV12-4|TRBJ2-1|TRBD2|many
TGTGCCAGCAGTTTCGGCCGGCTAGCGGTCTTC
CASSFGRLAVF
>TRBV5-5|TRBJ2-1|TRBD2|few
TGTGCCAGCAGCTTGGGAGGGAGGGCAGACAATGAGCAGTTCTTC
CASSLGGRADNEQFF
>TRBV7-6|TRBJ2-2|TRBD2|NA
TGTGCCAGCAGCTTGCGAACTAGCGGGAGCCGCGGGAACACCGGGGAGCTGTTTTTT
CASSLRTSGSRGNTGELFF
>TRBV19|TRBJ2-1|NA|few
TGTGCCAGTAGTGCCGACAGGAATGAGCAGTTCTTC
CASSADRNEQFF
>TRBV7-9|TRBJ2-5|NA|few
TGTGCCAGCAGCTCGGACAGTCTCTGGGAGACCCAGTACTTC
CASSSDSLWETQYF
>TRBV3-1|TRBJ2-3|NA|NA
TGTGCCAGCAGCCAAGAATATGGTCTAGGCGATAGAGACGATACGCAGTATTTT
CASSQEYGLGDRDDTQYF
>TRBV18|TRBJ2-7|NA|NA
TGTGCCAGCTCACCAGATTCTCATCGTGAGCAGTACTTC
CASSPDSHREQYF
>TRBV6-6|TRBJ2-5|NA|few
TGTGCCAGCAAGTCGAGGGAGACCCAGTACTTC
CASKSRETQYF
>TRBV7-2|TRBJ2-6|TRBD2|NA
TGTGCCAGCAACCCACTAGCGGGAGATGGTGGGGCCAACGTCCTGACTTTC
CASNPLAGDGGANVLTF
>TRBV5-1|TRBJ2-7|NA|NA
TGCGCCAGCAGCCCGACGATCCAGGGGGAGCAGTACTTC
CASSPTIQGEQYF
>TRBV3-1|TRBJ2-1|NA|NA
TGTGCCAGCAGCCACCTCATAGGGTCACAGACCAATGAGCAGTTCTTC
CASSHLIGSQTNEQFF
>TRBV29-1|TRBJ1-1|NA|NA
TGCAGCGTTGAAAATGGGTTCGGCACTGAAGCTTTCTTT
CSVENGFGTEAFF